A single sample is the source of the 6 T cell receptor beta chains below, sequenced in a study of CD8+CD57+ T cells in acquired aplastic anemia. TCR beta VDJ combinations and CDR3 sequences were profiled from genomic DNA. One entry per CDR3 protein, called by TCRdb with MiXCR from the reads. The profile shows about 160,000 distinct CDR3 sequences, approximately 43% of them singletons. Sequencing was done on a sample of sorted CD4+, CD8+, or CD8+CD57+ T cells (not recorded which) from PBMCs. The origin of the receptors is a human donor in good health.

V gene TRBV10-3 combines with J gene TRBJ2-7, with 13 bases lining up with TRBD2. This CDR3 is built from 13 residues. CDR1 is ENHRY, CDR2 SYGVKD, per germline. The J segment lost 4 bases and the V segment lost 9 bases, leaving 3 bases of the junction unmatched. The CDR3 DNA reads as TGTGCCATAAGGACTAGCGGGAGTTACGAGCAGTACTTC. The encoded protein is CAIRTSGSYEQYF.

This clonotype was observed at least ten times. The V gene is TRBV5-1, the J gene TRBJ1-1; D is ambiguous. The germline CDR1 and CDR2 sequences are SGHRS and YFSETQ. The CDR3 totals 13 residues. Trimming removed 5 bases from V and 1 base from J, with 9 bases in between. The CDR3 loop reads CASRPQENTEAFF. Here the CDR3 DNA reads TGCGCCAGCAGGCCGCAGGAGAACACTGAAGCTTTCTTT.

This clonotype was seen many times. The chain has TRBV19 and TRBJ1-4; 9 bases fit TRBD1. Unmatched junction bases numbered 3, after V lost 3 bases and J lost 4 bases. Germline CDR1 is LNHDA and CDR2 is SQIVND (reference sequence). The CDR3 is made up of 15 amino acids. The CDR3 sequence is CASSIGTGNNEKLFF. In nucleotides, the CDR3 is TGTGCCAGTAGTATCGGGACAGGGAATAATGAAAAACTGTTTTTT.

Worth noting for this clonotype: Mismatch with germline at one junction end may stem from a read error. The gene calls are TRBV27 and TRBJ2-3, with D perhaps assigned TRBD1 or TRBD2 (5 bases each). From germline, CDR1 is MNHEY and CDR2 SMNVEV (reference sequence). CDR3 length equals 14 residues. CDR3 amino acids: CASRDGIFTGTQYF. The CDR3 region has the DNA TGTGCCAGCAGGGACGGGATTTTTACAGGTACGCAGTATTTT.

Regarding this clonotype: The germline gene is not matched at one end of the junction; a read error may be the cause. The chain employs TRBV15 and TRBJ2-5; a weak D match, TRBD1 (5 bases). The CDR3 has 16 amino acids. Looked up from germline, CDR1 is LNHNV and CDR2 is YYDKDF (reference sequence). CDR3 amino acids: CASSRDQEGVGETQYF. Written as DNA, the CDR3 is TGTGCCTCCAGCAGAGATCAGGAAGGGGTGGGAGAGACCCAGTACTTC.

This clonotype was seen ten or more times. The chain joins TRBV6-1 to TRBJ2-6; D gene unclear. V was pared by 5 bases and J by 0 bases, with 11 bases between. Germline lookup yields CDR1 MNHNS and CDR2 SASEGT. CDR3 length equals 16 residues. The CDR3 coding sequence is TGTGCCAGCAGTAGGGCCCTGAGCTCTGGGGCCAACGTCCTGACTTTC. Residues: CASSRALSSGANVLTF.